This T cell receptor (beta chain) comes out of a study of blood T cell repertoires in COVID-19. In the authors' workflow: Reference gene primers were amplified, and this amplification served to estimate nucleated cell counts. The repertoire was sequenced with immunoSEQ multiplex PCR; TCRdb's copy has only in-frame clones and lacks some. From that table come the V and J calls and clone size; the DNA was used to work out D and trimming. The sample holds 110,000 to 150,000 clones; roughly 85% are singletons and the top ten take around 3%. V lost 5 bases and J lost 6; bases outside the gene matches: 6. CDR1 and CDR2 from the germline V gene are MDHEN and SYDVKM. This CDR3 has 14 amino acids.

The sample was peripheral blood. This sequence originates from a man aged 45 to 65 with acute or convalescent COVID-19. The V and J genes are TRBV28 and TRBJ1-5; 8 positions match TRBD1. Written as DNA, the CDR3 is TGTGCCAGCAGTCCGACAGGGGAGGCTCAGCCCCAGCATTTT. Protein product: CASSPTGEAQPQHF.